This TCR beta chain was profiled in a study of blood T cell repertoires in COVID-19. Study at large: Samples representing acute and convalescent COVID-19 were sourced from the United States, Italy and Spain. PBMCs, B-cell-depleted T cells, or T cells were the source of the cDNA or gDNA that made up the material.

Original processing methods: From reference gene primer amplification, estimates of nucleated cell counts were derived. Profiling relied on immunoSEQ multiplex PCR, and the TCRdb table lists in-frame clones only, not all of them. That table gives V, J and clone size, and the DNA gave D and trimming. The data hold roughly 200,000 clones, with 65% to 85% observed a single time. The sequence came from a man aged 45-65 years with active or convalescent COVID-19. The sample comprised peripheral blood.

CDR3 sequence (DNA): TGCGCCAGCAGTGAGTCGCTAGCGGGGGTCACCGGGGAGCTGTTTTTT. Residues: CASSESLAGVTGELFF. This sequence joins TRBV10-2 and TRBJ2-2; 10 bases are a match to TRBD2. V was pared by 0 bases and J by 4 bases, with 2 bases of the junction left unmatched. CDR3 length: 16 residues. The germline V gene has CDR1 WSHSY and CDR2 SAAADI.